These 9 T cell receptor beta chains were all obtained from the same sample, sequenced in a study of regulatory T cells in long-lasting Graves disease. Time point specified: newly diagnosed GD, antithyroid drugs for less than 3 months. RNA from PBMCs was the source of the TCR library. Arm-PCR with iRepertoire HTBI primers amplified the CDR3 regions for these TCR beta libraries. TCRdb reprocessed the multiplex PCR reads with MiXCR, giving one entry per CDR3 protein. Among over 350,000 distinct CDR3 sequences listed, about 15% were seen once. This sample was also put to use in a study of T cells in Graves' hyperthyroidism and ophthalmopathy.

Sequencing used peripheral blood mononuclear cells (PBMCs), obtained at new diagnosis, from a patient treated with antithyroid drugs. These receptors all come from a middle-aged woman with Graves disease.

This clonotype was seen ten or more times. This chain's CDR3 is CASSLVPLAVSWEELFF. The CDR3 bases are TGTGCCAGCAGCTTAGTGCCCCTAGCGGTCTCCTGGGAGGAGCTGTTTTTT. V usage is TRBV11-2 and J usage is TRBJ2-2; 7 bases are a match to TRBD2. J lost 10 bases, V lost 1 base, and 15 bases had no gene match. The CDR3 extends over 17 amino acids. Germline values: CDR1 SGHAT, CDR2 FQNNGV.

This clonotype was picked up many times. The chain has TRBV29-1 and TRBJ1-1, with TRBD1 matching over 9 bases. Germline V gene data show CDR1 as SQVTM and CDR2 as ANQGSEA. J was trimmed by 5 bases and V by 6 bases; bases with no gene match: 7. The CDR3 has 13 amino acids. The CDR3 nucleotides are TGCAGCGTCGAGACAGGGGGAGGAACTGAAGCTTTCTTT. Translated, it gives CSVETGGGTEAFF.

This chain connects TRBV5-1 to TRBJ2-5; possibly TRBD2 for D (5 bases). V was trimmed by 5 bases and J by 6 bases, leaving 23 bases between them. The CDR3 totals 16 residues. CDR1 and CDR2 from the germline V gene are SGHRS and YFSETQ. CDR3 in amino acids: CASRRSLRESLKTQYF. In DNA form, the CDR3 reads TGCGCCAGCAGACGTTCTCTGAGGGAGTCTTTAAAGACCCAGTACTTC.

This clonotype was recorded a few times. This chain joins TRBV19 and TRBJ1-5; D ambiguous. From germline, CDR1 is LNHDA and CDR2 SQIVND (reference sequence). The CDR3 sequence is 15 residues long. V was shortened by 3 bases and J by 0 bases, with 9 bases between the two germline ends. CDR3 DNA sequence: TGTGCCAGTAGTATCCCAAAGTATAGCAATCAGCCCCAGCATTTT. This sequence encodes CASSIPKYSNQPQHF.

Many counts were recorded for this clonotype. This chain links TRBV28 with TRBJ2-2; D ambiguous. CDR3 length: 13 amino acids. V lost 3 bases, J lost 6 bases, and 8 bases lay in between. Germline V CDR1 and CDR2: MDHEN, SYDVKM. The chain's CDR3 is CASSFGNPGELFF. The CDR3 DNA is TGTGCCAGCAGTTTTGGCAATCCCGGGGAGCTGTTTTTT.

Worth noting for this clonotype: A read error likely explains this, since a far larger clone differs by one base. The J gene is TRBJ2-1, the V gene TRBV6-1; 12 nucleotides agree with TRBD2. The CDR3 totals 15 residues. The J segment lost 13 bases and the V segment lost 5 bases, leaving 12 bases of the junction unmatched. Germline assignment: CDR1 MNHNS and CDR2 SASEGT. DNA of the CDR3: TGTGCCAGCAGTACGACTAGCGGGAGAGCAGAGACCCAGTTCTTC. It yields the protein CASSTTSGRAETQFF.

This clonotype was seen a few times. Here the CDR3 DNA reads TGTGCCAGTAGTATCCTGGCAGGGGGCTTGTACACTGAAGCTTTCTTT. Translation: CASSILAGGLYTEAFF. This chain connects TRBV19 to TRBJ1-1, with TRBD1 identical over 8 bases. After removal of 3 bases from V and 3 bases from J, the junction contained 9 bases not matched to a gene. Germline CDR1 reads LNHDA; CDR2 reads SQIVND (reference sequence). The CDR3 extends over 16 amino acids.

This chain uses TRBV4-1 with TRBJ2-4; a weak D match, TRBD1 (6 bases). Germline V gene lookup returns CDR1 MGHRA and CDR2 YSYEKL. This CDR3 has 17 residues. V lost 4 bases and J lost 7, with 23 bases in between. Here the CDR3 DNA reads TGCGCCAGCAGCCCCGAACCATCCCTGGGGGCCGCGAACATTCAGTACTTC. Protein sequence: CASSPEPSLGAANIQYF.

As for this clonotype: This could be a read error, since a much larger clone is one nucleotide away. The V and J genes are TRBV7-8 and TRBJ1-2; 12 nucleotides align to TRBD1. Per the germline V gene, CDR1 is SGHVS and CDR2 is FQNEAQ. The CDR3 length is 18 residues. DNA for the CDR3: TGTGCCAGCAGTTTGCGGCCTGCCGGGACAGGGGGCTCAGGTGGCTACATCTTC. Its translation: CASSLRPAGTGGSGGYIF.